What follows describes a single T cell receptor beta chain. This specimen comes from a study of blood T cell repertoires in COVID-19. TCRdb's table, derived via immunoSEQ multiplex PCR, lists solely in-frame clones and lacks some. The sample carries a few hundred thousand clones, around 83% recorded once. CDR3 length equals 17 residues. Germline CDR1 SGHAT, CDR2 FQNNGV. Trimming stripped 5 bases from V and 4 bases from J, with 20 bases between. The receptor was derived from a woman aged 50 to 60 with acute or convalescent COVID-19. This chain connects TRBV11-2 to TRBJ2-2; tentatively, D is TRBD1 (6 bases). Sequencing was done on a sample of peripheral blood. The CDR3 protein is CASSHGRGQRATGELFF. The DNA of the CDR3 is TGTGCCAGCAGCCATGGGAGAGGACAGAGGGCCACCGGGGAGCTGTTTTTT.